Listed below are T cell receptor beta chains from one sample, sequenced in a study of graft-versus-host responses after intestinal transplantation. The antigens of these receptors remain unknown. Profiled with immunoSEQ multiplex PCR; TCRdb holds only in-frame clones, not every one. The data show about 88,000 clones, with roughly nine tenths seen just once and roughly 0.099% held by the top ten. The material was unstimulated CD4+ T cells sorted from spleen or lymph node cells, obtained before intestinal transplant. The receptors were sampled from a human donor who received an intestinal transplant. Each CDR3 is given with its conserved first and last residue. The D gene is left open where the match is weak. Expanded clones are given a class, and other clones once, few, many or no size at all.

.	TRBV19	TRBJ1-3	.	TGTGCCACCCGCCCCGGACACTCTGGAAACACCATATATTTT	CATRPGHSGNTIYF
.	TRBV5-1	TRBJ2-7	.	TGCGCCAGCAGGGGCCCCCTCTCCTACGAGCAGTACTTC	CASRGPLSYEQYF
.	TRBV27	TRBJ1-5	.	TGTGCCAGCAGTTTATCCCAGGGGACCAATCAGCCCCAGCATTTT	CASSLSQGTNQPQHF
.	TRBV19	TRBJ1-1	.	TGTGCCAGTAGTAGACCACAGGGAGGGGACACTGAAGCTTTCTTT	CASSRPQGGDTEAFF
TRBD1	TRBV2	TRBJ1-4	.	TGTGCCAGCAGGGGACAGGGGGTTGAAAAACTGTTTTTT	CASRGQGVEKLFF
.	TRBV6-4	TRBJ1-2	.	TGTGCCAGCAGTGAGGGGGGGGGCTACACCTTC	CASSEGGGYTF
.	TRBV7-7	TRBJ2-1	.	TGTGCTAGCAGCTTGGGGGCCGGGGAGCAGTTCTTC	CASSLGAGEQFF
TRBD1	TRBV4-1	TRBJ2-2	.	TGCGCCAGCAGCCAAGGGGACAGGGACACCGGGGAGCTGTTTTTT	CASSQGDRDTGELFF
.	TRBV7-7	TRBJ2-3	.	TGTGCTAGCAGCCAAGGGGTGGTCCCGGATACGCAGTATTTT	CASSQGVVPDTQYF
.	TRBV5-8	TRBJ1-1	.	TGTGCCAGCAGCTTCGGACAAGGGGCGGGAACTGAAGCTTTCTTT	CASSFGQGAGTEAFF
.	TRBV11-3	TRBJ2-7	.	TGTGCCAGCAGCTTAGGGACGGCGGGGTCCGAGCAGTACTTC	CASSLGTAGSEQYF
.	TRBV10-1	TRBJ1-1	.	TGCGCCAGCAGTTCCTTGGGGGCCGGAGACACTGAAGCTTTCTTT	CASSSLGAGDTEAFF
.	TRBV7-9	TRBJ2-2	.	TGTGCCAGCAGCTTAGCCGGGTTGGCCGGGGAGCTGTTTTTT	CASSLAGLAGELFF
.	TRBV6-5	TRBJ1-2	.	TGTGCCAGCTTCTTCGATGGCTACACCTTC	CASFFDGYTF
TRBD1	TRBV7-3	TRBJ2-1	.	TGTGCCAGCAGCCCAGACAGGGTGGCCCACTATGAGCAGTTCTTC	CASSPDRVAHYEQFF
.	TRBV6-6	TRBJ1-3	.	TGTGCCAGCAGTACCCGGACAGTGGGAAACACCATATATTTT	CASSTRTVGNTIYF
.	TRBV18	TRBJ2-7	.	TGTGCCAGCTCACCTTCACAGAGCTACGAGCAGTACTTC	CASSPSQSYEQYF
TRBD1	TRBV9	TRBJ2-7	.	TGTGCCAGCAGCGATGACAGGGGGCGCGAGCAGTACTTC	CASSDDRGREQYF
.	TRBV5-1	TRBJ1-2	.	TGCGCCAGCAGCTTGGCCATCGGGAACTATGGCTACACCTTC	CASSLAIGNYGYTF
TRBD2	TRBV10-3	TRBJ2-3	once	TGTGCACTCAGTGTGGCGGGGGGGCGAGATACGCAGTATTTT	CALSVAGGRDTQYF
TRBD2	TRBV2	TRBJ2-1	.	TGTGCCAGCAGTGGCACTAGCGGGTACAATGAGCAGTTCTTC	CASSGTSGYNEQFF
.	TRBV2	TRBJ2-3	.	TGTGCCAGCAGTGTATTGGGGACATCGAGCACAGATACGCAGTATTTT	CASSVLGTSSTDTQYF